These 17 T cell receptor beta chains were sequenced from one sample in a study of control samples from healthy donors and cancer patients. Sequencing used immunoSEQ multiplex PCR; TCRdb keeps in-frame clones, though not all of them. The table has about 120,000 clones, more than 75% seen once; the top ten hold 2% to 2.5%. Sequencing used blood. The source is an older woman in good health.

The count of this clone is one. The V and J genes are TRBV11-2 and TRBJ2-3, with D perhaps assigned TRBD1 or TRBD2 (7 bases each). Trimming cost V 5 bases and J 4 bases, with 10 bases left between them. The CDR3 has 13 amino acids. Germline V gene data show CDR1 as SGHAT and CDR2 as FQNNGV. In DNA form, the CDR3 reads TGTGCCAGCAGCCCAGGGGGGGCAGATACGCAGTATTTT. This gives the protein CASSPGGADTQYF.

This sequence joins TRBV2 and TRBJ1-4; 10 nucleotides agree with TRBD1. The V and J ends lost 5 bases and 8 bases, in that order; junction bases with no gene match: 8. CDR3 length: 15 residues. CDR1 SNHLY and CDR2 FYNNEI come from the germline V gene. The CDR3 DNA sequence: TGTGCCAGCAGTTTTAGACAGGGGGCGAGAGAAAAACTGTTTTTT. It encodes CASSFRQGAREKLFF.

The chain has TRBV6-6 and TRBJ2-2; 8 positions match TRBD1. V trimming: 10 bases; J trimming: 1 base; junction bases outside the gene matches: 2. Germline CDR1 MNHNY, CDR2 SVGAGI (reference sequence). The CDR3 runs 13 residues. The CDR3: CATDRENTGELFF. The CDR3 coding sequence is TGTGCCACGGACAGGGAGAACACCGGGGAGCTGTTTTTT.

The gene calls are TRBV5-4 and TRBJ2-7, with D uncertain. The length of the CDR3 is 14 residues. Germline lookup yields CDR1 SGHNT and CDR2 YYREEE (reference sequence). V shed 4 bases and J shed 5 bases, with 16 bases lying between them. CDR3 nucleotides: TGTGCCAGCAGCCCGGGTCCCTCCGTCCACGAGCAGTACTTC. Translating gives CASSPGPSVHEQYF.

The J gene is TRBJ1-1, the V gene TRBV12-3 or TRBV12-4; weak D call: TRBD1 (5 bases). The length of the CDR3 is 13 residues. V lost 1 base and J lost 10, with 13 bases in between. For the CDR3, the DNA is TGTGCCAGCAGTTTAGGGGGGTCTAGTGTAGCTTTCTTT. Its translation: CASSLGGSSVAFF.

V gene TRBV27 combines with J gene TRBJ1-6, with D perhaps TRBD1 (6 bases). V lost 0 bases and J 0 bases, leaving 9 bases between the germline ends. The CDR3 consists of 17 residues. The V gene's germline CDR1 is MNHEY and CDR2 SMNVEV (reference sequence). CDR3 loop: CASSLSRGASYNSPLHF. The DNA for the CDR3 is TGTGCCAGCAGTTTATCACGGGGGGCCTCCTATAATTCACCCCTCCACTTT.

The gene calls are TRBV7-2 and TRBJ1-5; no definite D call. The ends were cut back, 1 base at V and 1 base at J, with 8 bases in the middle. Looked up from germline, CDR1 is SGHTA and CDR2 is FQGNSA. The CDR3 spans 15 residues. The CDR3 nucleotides are TGTGCCAGCAGCTTAGTCGCCGGAAGCAATCAGCCCCAGCATTTT. Residues: CASSLVAGSNQPQHF.

The V and J genes are TRBV7-9 and TRBJ1-1, with a tentative D call TRBD1 (6 bases). The ends were cut back, 3 bases at V and 6 bases at J, with 11 bases in the middle. The germline V gene encodes CDR1 SEHNR and CDR2 FQNEAQ (reference sequence). The CDR3 contains 13 residues. The CDR3, as DNA: TGTGCCAGCAGCTTCCACAGGGAACCTGAAGCTTTCTTT. Translating it yields CASSFHREPEAFF.

The CDR3 loop reads CASGPGEAFF. For the CDR3, the DNA is TGTGCCAGCGGTCCGGGAGAAGCTTTCTTT. V usage is TRBV6-5 and J usage is TRBJ1-1, with D hard to call. Trimming shortened V by 8 bases and J by 8 bases, and 9 bases separated the two germline ends. Per germline, CDR1 MNHEY and CDR2 SVGAGI. The CDR3 is 10 amino acids.

The genes are TRBV7-2 and TRBJ1-6; D is uncertain. Germline CDR1 is SGHTA and CDR2 is FQGNSA. This CDR3 is built from 13 residues. Trimming cost V 1 base and J 8 bases, with 6 bases left between them. CDR3 in amino acids: CASSLDRYSPLHF. As DNA, the CDR3 is TGTGCCAGCAGCTTAGACAGATATTCACCCCTCCACTTT.

The rearrangement uses TRBV25-1 and TRBJ2-7; 9 bases match TRBD1. The CDR3 has 14 residues. V gave up 2 bases and J gave up 5 bases; unmatched junction bases: 4. Germline loops: CDR1 MGHDK, CDR2 SYGVNS. CDR3 amino acids: CASSEGTGYNEQYF. In nucleotides, the CDR3 is TGTGCCAGCAGTGAAGGGACAGGGTACAACGAGCAGTACTTC.

V gene TRBV19 combines with J gene TRBJ1-1; no reliable D call. Germline CDR1 is LNHDA and CDR2 is SQIVND (reference sequence). The CDR3 runs to 13 residues. The V end was cut by 6 bases, the J end by 4 bases, with 12 bases between. Here the CDR3 reads CASSPTPVTEAFF. As DNA, the CDR3 is TGTGCCAGTAGCCCCACCCCGGTCACTGAAGCTTTCTTT. Variable domain in full (rest from reference TRBV19 and TRBJ1-1): DGGITQSPKYLFRKEGQNVTLSCEQNLNHDAMYWYRQDPGQGLRLIYYSQIVNDFQKGDIAEGYSVSREKKESFPLTVTSAQKNPTAFYLCASSPTPVTEAFFGQGTRLTVV.

The CDR3 region has the DNA TGCGCCAGCAGCTTGGGCGGGACTGATTCCTACGAGCAGTACTTC. This sequence encodes CASSLGGTDSYEQYF. The chain recombines TRBV5-1 with TRBJ2-7; D perhaps matches TRBD2 (6 bases). V was cut by 0 bases and J by 1 base, with 11 bases left in between. CDR3 length: 15 amino acids. CDR1 and CDR2 (germline): SGHRS, YFSETQ. The whole variable domain, remainder taken from reference TRBV5-1 and TRBJ2-7, is KAGVTQTPRYLIKTRGQQVTLSCSPISGHRSVSWYQQTPGQGLQFLFEYFSETQRNKGNFPGRFSGRQFSNSRSEMNVSTLELGDSALYLCASSLGGTDSYEQYFGPGTRLTVT.

The chain joins TRBV25-1 to TRBJ2-4, with D perhaps TRBD2 (5 bases). CDR1 and CDR2 (germline): MGHDK, SYGVNS. Deletions cut 6 bases from V and 0 bases from J, with 9 bases between. The CDR3 length is 14 residues. The CDR3 DNA reads as TGTGCCAGCAGAGGCGGACTAGCCAAAAACATTCAGTACTTC. Translation: CASRGGLAKNIQYF.

The V gene is TRBV7-2, the J gene TRBJ1-1; D is ambiguous. Trimming removed 8 bases from V and 2 bases from J, with 15 bases in between. The CDR3 consists of 14 residues. Looked up from germline, CDR1 is SGHTA and CDR2 is FQGNSA. This CDR3 reads CASLLGGRNTEAFF. Written as DNA, the CDR3 is TGTGCCAGCCTATTAGGTGGGAGAAACACTGAAGCTTTCTTT.

The gene calls are TRBV7-9 and TRBJ1-6; unclear D gene. The CDR3 has 16 residues. CDR1 and CDR2 (germline): SEHNR, FQNEAQ (reference sequence). Trimming stripped 5 bases from V and 1 base from J, with 12 bases between. The CDR3 here is CASSHRGTSYNSPLHF. Written as DNA, the CDR3 is TGTGCCAGCAGCCACCGGGGAACGTCCTATAATTCACCCCTCCACTTT.

The genes are TRBV6-5 and TRBJ2-2; D is possibly TRBD1 (6 bases). Looked up from germline, CDR1 is MNHEY and CDR2 is SVGAGI. Deletions cut 2 bases from V and 6 bases from J, with 13 bases between. The CDR3 is 15 amino acids. CDR3 DNA sequence: TGTGCCAGCAGTTACGGTGGGGGCGCGGCCGGGGAGCTGTTTTTT. This gives the protein CASSYGGGAAGELFF.